The next 20 T cell receptor beta chains were all read from a single sample in a study of blood T cell repertoires in COVID-19. Sequencing used immunoSEQ multiplex PCR; TCRdb keeps in-frame clones, though not all of them. The profile covers 150,000 to 200,000 clones, with 80% to 90% appearing a single time and about 2.1% taken by the ten largest. The sequencing sample was made of peripheral blood. Receptor source: a man between 18 and 35 years old who had recovered from COVID-19.

This chain uses TRBV4-2 with TRBJ1-5; D remains ambiguous. Trimming took off 0 bases at V and 0 bases at J, with 6 bases between the two ends. Germline V gene data show CDR1 as LGHNA and CDR2 as YNFKEQ. The CDR3 is 15 amino acids. The CDR3 loop is CASSQDDYSNQPQHF. The CDR3 DNA reads TGTGCCAGCAGCCAAGATGACTATAGCAATCAGCCCCAGCATTTT.

This chain connects TRBV4-3 to TRBJ2-1; the D gene is possibly TRBD2 (6 bases). Germline-derived CDR1 and CDR2 are LGHNA and YSLEER. V lost 0 bases and J 0 bases, leaving 15 bases between the germline ends. This CDR3 spans 18 amino acids. The DNA for the CDR3 is TGCGCCAGCAGCCAAGATACACCAAAACTAGCCTCCTACAATGAGCAGTTCTTC. This sequence encodes CASSQDTPKLASYNEQFF.

This chain uses TRBV23-1 with TRBJ2-7; TRBD2 matches at 11 bases. TRBV23-1 is assigned to the ORF class and has an uncertain function. The V and J ends lost 2 bases and 2 bases, in that order; junction bases with no gene match: 17. The length of the CDR3 is 20 residues. In DNA, the CDR3 is TGCGCCAGCAGTCAAGGGGAAGGTCGACTAGCGGGACCCTCACCCTACGAGCAGTACTTC. It codes for CASSQGEGRLAGPSPYEQYF.

This clone was observed a single time. The chain joins TRBV5-5 to TRBJ2-7; TRBD2 is a possible D gene (5 bases). The CDR3 is made up of 13 amino acids. From germline, CDR1 is SGHKS and CDR2 YYEKEE (reference sequence). Trimming stripped 4 bases from V and 0 bases from J, with 8 bases between. CDR3 bases: TGTGCCAGCAGCCTGGGGAGCTCCTACGAGCAGTACTTC. Its protein is CASSLGSSYEQYF.

The CDR3 DNA reads as TGCGCCAGCAGCCCACGTTCCACTCCACCGGGACAAACCTTCTCTGGAAACACCATATATTTT. It is translated as CASSPRSTPPGQTFSGNTIYF. The chain joins TRBV4-3 to TRBJ1-3; D possibly corresponds to TRBD1 (6 bases). The CDR3 is 21 amino acids. Trimming took off 4 bases at V and 0 bases at J, with 28 bases between the two ends. From germline, CDR1 is LGHNA and CDR2 YSLEER.

The chain recombines TRBV7-2 with TRBJ2-3; 10 positions agree with TRBD2. The CDR3 spans 16 residues. Germline V gene sequence: CDR1 SGHTA, CDR2 FQGNSA. V dropped 1 base and J dropped 1; count of bases not matched to a gene: 2. The CDR3 here is CASSLGGTSGTDTQYF. In DNA, the CDR3 is TGTGCCAGCAGCTTAGGGGGGACTAGCGGCACAGATACGCAGTATTTT.

This clone occurred once. The V gene is TRBV7-8, the J gene TRBJ1-2; D not resolved. Trimming cost V 5 bases and J 1 base, with 11 bases left between them. The CDR3 has 14 amino acids. Germline V gene lookup returns CDR1 SGHVS and CDR2 FQNEAQ. CDR3 residues: CASSRGFNNYGYTF. CDR3 sequence (DNA): TGTGCCAGCAGCCGAGGTTTTAATAACTATGGCTACACCTTC.

The chain's CDR3 is CASSRQESSYEQYF. CDR3 sequence (DNA): TGTGCCAGTAGTAGACAGGAGAGCTCCTACGAGCAGTACTTC. The gene calls are TRBV19 and TRBJ2-7; TRBD1 might be the D (6 bases). Trimming removed 4 bases at V and 0 bases at J, with 10 bases between. CDR1 and CDR2 (germline): LNHDA, SQIVND (reference sequence). The CDR3 is 14 amino acids.

The chain links TRBV5-1 to TRBJ1-5; unclear D gene. CDR3 length: 14 amino acids. Germline CDR1 reads SGHRS; CDR2 reads YFSETQ. V was trimmed by 1 base and J by 8 bases, leaving 13 bases between them. The CDR3 nucleotides are TGCGCCAGCAGCTTGAATGGCGGTGAGGAGCCCCAGCATTTT. The encoded protein is CASSLNGGEEPQHF.

The chain has TRBV2 and TRBJ1-1; the D gene is possibly TRBD1 (5 bases). Germline V gene lookup returns CDR1 SNHLY and CDR2 FYNNEI. V lost 6 bases to trimming and J lost 7 bases, with 15 bases between them. This CDR3 contains 13 residues. Here the CDR3 reads CASRRDGRIEAFF. CDR3 DNA sequence: TGTGCCAGCAGGCGGGACGGACGAATTGAAGCTTTCTTT.

The V call is TRBV19, the J call TRBJ1-1, with 8 positions matching TRBD1. This CDR3 is 14 amino acids long. In germline, CDR1 is LNHDA, CDR2 SQIVND (reference sequence). The V segment lost 7 bases and the J segment 2 bases; nucleotides outside the gene matches: 6. CDR3 loop: CASTPDRANTEAFF. The CDR3 bases are TGTGCCAGTACCCCGGACAGGGCCAACACTGAAGCTTTCTTT.

The chain has TRBV24-1 and TRBJ2-3; perhaps TRBD2 as D (6 bases). V was trimmed by 9 bases and J by 5 bases, leaving 14 bases between them. The CDR3 has 13 residues. Germline lookup yields CDR1 KGHDR and CDR2 SFDVKD. CDR3 bases: TGTGCCACCTCCTTTGGGGGGAGAGATACGCAGTATTTT. It codes for CATSFGGRDTQYF.

The chain has TRBV5-6 and TRBJ2-5; D possibly corresponds to TRBD2 (5 bases). The CDR3 is 16 amino acids. Germline V gene data show CDR1 as SGHDT and CDR2 as YYEEEE. V lost 0 bases, J lost 4 bases, and 16 bases lay in between. CDR3 sequence reads: CASSLATWESGETQYF. CDR3 bases: TGTGCCAGCAGCTTGGCCACGTGGGAAAGCGGAGAGACCCAGTACTTC.

This clone has a single count. The V gene is TRBV19, the J gene TRBJ2-1; perhaps TRBD1 as D (5 bases). CDR1 and CDR2 (germline): LNHDA, SQIVND (reference sequence). Trimming removed 3 bases at V and 0 bases at J, with 21 bases between. The CDR3 contains 19 residues. The CDR3 bases are TGTGCCAGTAGTATGGGATTATTTATGGGGCAGAGCTCCTACAATGAGCAGTTCTTC. It codes for CASSMGLFMGQSSYNEQFF.

The V and J genes are TRBV4-3 and TRBJ2-5; TRBD1 might be the D (6 bases). The germline V and J ends were trimmed by 4 bases and 2 bases, with 14 bases remaining between them. CDR3 length: 15 amino acids. Germline V gives CDR1 LGHNA, CDR2 YSLEER. CDR3 DNA sequence: TGCGCCAGCAGCCGCTCCGGGACATCGCAAGAGACCCAGTACTTC. It codes for CASSRSGTSQETQYF.

The gene calls are TRBV18 and TRBJ2-5; 9 nucleotides match TRBD1. With 2 bases clipped from V and 6 bases from J, the junction kept 4 bases outside the gene matches. The CDR3 runs 14 residues. CDR1 is KGHSH, CDR2 LQKENI, per germline. CDR3 protein: CASSPGGQGKTQYF. The CDR3 DNA sequence: TGTGCCAGCTCACCAGGGGGACAGGGAAAGACCCAGTACTTC.

This chain connects TRBV18 to TRBJ2-5, with TRBD1 identical over 8 bases. Looked up from germline, CDR1 is KGHSH and CDR2 is LQKENI. Trimming removed 3 bases from V and 5 bases from J; junction bases left unmatched: 8. The length of the CDR3 is 15 residues. The CDR3 nucleotides read TGTGCCAGCTCACCCCCAGGGGGCGGTTTGGAGACCCAGTACTTC. It translates to CASSPPGGGLETQYF.

The chain uses TRBV7-2 and TRBJ2-1, with 15 nucleotides matching TRBD2. CDR1 is SGHTA and CDR2 is FQGNSA in the germline V gene. The CDR3 is 16 amino acids. The V segment lost 4 bases and the J segment 7 bases; nucleotides outside the gene matches: 5. This chain's CDR3 is CASSSWTSGRANEQFF. CDR3 in DNA: TGTGCCAGCAGCTCCTGGACTAGCGGGAGGGCAAATGAGCAGTTCTTC.

The chain has TRBV19 and TRBJ1-2, with 8 bases identical to TRBD1. Unmatched junction bases numbered 10, after V lost 6 bases and J lost 10 bases. CDR3 length: 13 amino acids. Germline V gene lookup returns CDR1 LNHDA and CDR2 SQIVND (reference sequence). This CDR3 reads CASSLTGGLDYTF. The CDR3 nucleotides are TGTGCCAGTAGCCTTACAGGGGGGCTTGACTACACCTTC.

This clone has just one count. This chain connects TRBV5-4 to TRBJ1-1, with D possibly TRBD1 on 5 matching bases. V lost 0 bases and J lost 0, with 9 bases in between. The CDR3 sequence is 15 residues long. Germline V lookup: CDR1 SGHNT, CDR2 YYREEE (reference sequence). This CDR3 is CASSLGQLMNTEAFF. In nucleotides, the CDR3 is TGTGCCAGCAGCTTGGGACAGCTCATGAACACTGAAGCTTTCTTT.